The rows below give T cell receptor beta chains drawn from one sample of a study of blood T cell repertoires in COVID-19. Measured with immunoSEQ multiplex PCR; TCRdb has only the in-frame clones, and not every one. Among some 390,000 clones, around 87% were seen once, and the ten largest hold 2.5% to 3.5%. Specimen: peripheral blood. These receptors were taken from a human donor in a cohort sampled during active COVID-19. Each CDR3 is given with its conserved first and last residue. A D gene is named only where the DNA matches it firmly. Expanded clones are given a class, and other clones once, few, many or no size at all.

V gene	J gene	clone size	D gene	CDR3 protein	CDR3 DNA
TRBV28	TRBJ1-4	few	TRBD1	CASRHRGGKLFF	TGTGCCAGCAGGCACAGGGGAGGAAAACTGTTTTTT
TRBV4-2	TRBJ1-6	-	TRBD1	CASSQDTGAPLDSPLHF	TGTGCCAGCAGCCAAGATACAGGGGCGCCGTTGGATTCACCCCTCCACTTT
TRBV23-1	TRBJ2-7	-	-	CASSQSRPLSIEDYEQYF	TGCGCCAGCAGTCAGTCTAGGCCACTCAGCATTGAAGACTACGAGCAGTACTTC
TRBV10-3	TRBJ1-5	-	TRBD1	CAIQGTASGQPQHF	TGTGCCATCCAAGGGACAGCCTCGGGTCAGCCCCAGCATTTT
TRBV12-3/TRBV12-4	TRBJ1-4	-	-	CASSLGGLSVF	TGTGCCAGCAGTTTAGGGGGCCTTTCGGTTTTT
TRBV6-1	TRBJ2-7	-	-	CASSEGGLRVSEQYF	TGTGCCAGCAGTGAAGGAGGGTTACGGGTCTCCGAGCAGTACTTC
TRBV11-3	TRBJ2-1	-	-	CASSFYSQGHNEQFF	TGTGCCAGCAGCTTCTATTCCCAGGGGCACAATGAGCAGTTCTTC
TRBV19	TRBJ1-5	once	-	CASSIADQPQHF	TGTGCCAGTAGTATAGCGGATCAGCCCCAGCATTTT
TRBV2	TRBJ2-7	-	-	CASGAAYEQYF	TGTGCCAGCGGGGCCGCGTACGAGCAGTACTTC
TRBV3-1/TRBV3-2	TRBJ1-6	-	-	CASTQRNSPLHF	TGTGCCAGCACCCAGCGAAATTCACCCCTCCACTTT
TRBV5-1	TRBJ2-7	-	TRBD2	CASSLAGTREGDEQYF	TGCGCCAGCAGCTTGGCCGGGACTAGGGAGGGGGACGAGCAGTACTTC
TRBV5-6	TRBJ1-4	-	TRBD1	CASSRVGTGDEKLFF	TGTGCCAGCAGCCGAGTCGGGACAGGGGATGAAAAACTGTTTTTT
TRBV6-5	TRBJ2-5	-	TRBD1	CASRDRVQETQYF	TGTGCCAGCCGGGACAGGGTACAAGAGACCCAGTACTTC
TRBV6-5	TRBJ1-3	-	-	CASSSLTASGNTIYF	TGTGCCAGCAGTTCCCTGACAGCCTCTGGAAACACCATATATTTT
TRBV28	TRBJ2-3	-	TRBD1	CASSSIQGAQDDTQYF	TGTGCCAGCAGTTCGATACAGGGGGCGCAGGACGATACGCAGTATTTT
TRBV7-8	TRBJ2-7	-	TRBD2	CASSFGTRYEQYF	TGTGCCAGCAGCTTCGGGACTAGGTACGAGCAGTACTTC
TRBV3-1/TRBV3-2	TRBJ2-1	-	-	CASSHSGLSYNEQFF	TGTGCCAGCAGCCATAGCGGTCTCTCCTACAATGAGCAGTTCTTC
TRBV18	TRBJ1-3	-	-	CASSPYGPEQGNTIYF	TGTGCCAGCTCACCATATGGGCCCGAACAAGGAAACACCATATATTTT
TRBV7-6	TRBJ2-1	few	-	CASSLTRVSYNEQFF	TGTGCCAGCAGCTTAACTAGGGTATCCTACAATGAGCAGTTCTTC
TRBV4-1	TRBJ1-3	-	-	CASSQRESGNTIYF	TGCGCCAGCAGCCAACGTGAGTCTGGAAACACCATATATTTT
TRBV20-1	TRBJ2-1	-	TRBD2	CSASARLAGGNEQFF	TGCAGTGCTAGTGCGAGACTAGCGGGGGGGAATGAGCAGTTCTTC
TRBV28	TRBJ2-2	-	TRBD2	CASNKRERTGELFF	TGTGCCAGCAATAAGCGGGAGCGAACCGGGGAGCTGTTTTTT
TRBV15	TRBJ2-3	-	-	CATSRGAQSTDTQYF	TGTGCCACCAGCAGAGGGGCCCAGAGCACAGATACGCAGTATTTT
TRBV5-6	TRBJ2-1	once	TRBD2	CASSQYLQREYIHEQFF	TGTGCCAGCAGCCAATATCTGCAGCGGGAGTATATTCATGAGCAGTTCTTC
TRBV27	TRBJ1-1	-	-	CASSLPGGEAFF	TGTGCCAGCAGTTTGCCGGGTGGTGAAGCTTTCTTT
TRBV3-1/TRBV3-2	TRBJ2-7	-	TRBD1	CASSQDLRTGVYEQYF	TGTGCCAGCAGCCAAGATTTAAGGACAGGGGTCTACGAGCAGTACTTC
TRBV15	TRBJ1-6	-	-	CATSPNRNSPLHF	TGTGCCACCAGTCCTAACAGGAATTCACCCCTCCACTTT
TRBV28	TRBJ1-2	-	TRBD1	CASRQGATNYGYTF	TGTGCCAGCAGACAGGGGGCGACTAACTATGGCTACACCTTC
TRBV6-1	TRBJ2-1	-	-	CASSVAGTSSYNEQFF	TGTGCCAGCAGTGTGGCGGGGACGAGCTCCTACAATGAGCAGTTCTTC
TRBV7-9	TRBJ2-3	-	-	CASSLFGGTHTDTQYF	TGTGCCAGCAGCTTATTTGGCGGGACCCACACAGATACGCAGTATTTT
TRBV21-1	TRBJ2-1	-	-	CASSKFEGGNSYNEQFF	TGTGCCAGCAGCAAATTTGAGGGGGGGAACTCCTACAATGAGCAGTTCTTC